A single T cell receptor (beta chain) is shown here with its context. The antigen is not known. This sample is part of a study of a mutant IDH1 vaccine in newly diagnosed glioma. General study points: Apparently unrelated to pseudoprogression were changes in the top peripheral T cell clonotypes.

Generated by immunoSEQ multiplex PCR, the TCRdb table keeps only in-frame clones and is missing some. The sample contains under 90,000 clones, 79% of which appear only once. Time point meaning: baseline, week 1 (first vaccination visit). The treatment here: pre-vaccination baseline after standard-of-care therapy. This specimen consisted of PBMCs, obtained from a glioma patient treated with radiotherapy, temozolomide or both. The sequence came from a man aged 45-65 years with glioma.

The CDR3 bases are TGCGCCAGCAGCCAAGAAGGGTCCGGAGACAGGGGTTACGAGCAGTACTTC. Translating gives CASSQEGSGDRGYEQYF. The chain couples TRBV4-3 to TRBJ2-7; the match to TRBD1 covers 8 bases. The V gene's germline CDR1 is LGHNA and CDR2 YSLEER. The CDR3 has 17 amino acids. After removal of 0 bases from V and 4 bases from J, the junction contained 11 bases not matched to a gene.